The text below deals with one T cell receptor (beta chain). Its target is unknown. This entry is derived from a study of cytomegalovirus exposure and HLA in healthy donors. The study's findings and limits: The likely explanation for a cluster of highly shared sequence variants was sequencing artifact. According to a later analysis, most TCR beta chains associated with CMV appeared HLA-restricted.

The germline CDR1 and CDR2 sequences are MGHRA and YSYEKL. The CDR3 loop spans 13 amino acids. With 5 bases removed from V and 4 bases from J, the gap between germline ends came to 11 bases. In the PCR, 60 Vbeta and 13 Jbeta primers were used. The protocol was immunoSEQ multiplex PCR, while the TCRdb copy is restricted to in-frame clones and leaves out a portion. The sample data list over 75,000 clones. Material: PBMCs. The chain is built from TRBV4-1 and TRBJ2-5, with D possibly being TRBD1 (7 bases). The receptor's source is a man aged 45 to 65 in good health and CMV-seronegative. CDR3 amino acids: CASSSQGGETQYF. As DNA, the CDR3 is TGCGCCAGCAGCTCTCAGGGGGGAGAGACCCAGTACTTC.